Listed below are T cell receptor beta chains from one sample, sequenced in a study of tumor and adjacent non-tumor tissue in lung cancer. From the multiplex PCR reads, TCRdb called clonotypes with MiXCR, one entry per CDR3 protein. The table shows roughly 120,000 distinct CDR3 sequences, with approximately 84% occurring only once. Specimen: lung tumor tissue. The receptors derive from a man in his 70s with non-small cell lung cancer. Both conserved end residues are part of each CDR3. Where a row states a size, it is once, few, many or the class of an expanded clone; other rows omit it.

clone size	V gene	CDR3 length	J gene	CDR3 protein
medium-sized	TRBV12-3/TRBV12-4	14	TRBJ2-7	CASSPRGAIYEQYF
-	TRBV11-2	15	TRBJ2-5	CASSLQGGNQETQYF
-	TRBV11-2	16	TRBJ2-1	CASSLGGREGYNEQFF
-	TRBV4-3	16	TRBJ2-1	CASSLDSRDHDNEHFF
-	TRBV11-1	14	TRBJ2-7	CANSTWDRAYEKYF
-	TRBV30	12	TRBJ2-3	CACKFVSETQYF
many	TRBV29-1	14	TRBJ2-3	CSVVPWDYTDTQYF
-	TRBV5-6	16	TRBJ2-1	CASSYVRGSGYNEQIF
-	TRBV4-3	21	TRBJ2-3	CASSQGLDKREDHRDTDTQYF
-	TRBV28	15	TRBJ2-6	CASSEIYSGVNALTF
-	TRBV4-3	16	TRBJ2-1	CASSQEGQGSYNEHFF